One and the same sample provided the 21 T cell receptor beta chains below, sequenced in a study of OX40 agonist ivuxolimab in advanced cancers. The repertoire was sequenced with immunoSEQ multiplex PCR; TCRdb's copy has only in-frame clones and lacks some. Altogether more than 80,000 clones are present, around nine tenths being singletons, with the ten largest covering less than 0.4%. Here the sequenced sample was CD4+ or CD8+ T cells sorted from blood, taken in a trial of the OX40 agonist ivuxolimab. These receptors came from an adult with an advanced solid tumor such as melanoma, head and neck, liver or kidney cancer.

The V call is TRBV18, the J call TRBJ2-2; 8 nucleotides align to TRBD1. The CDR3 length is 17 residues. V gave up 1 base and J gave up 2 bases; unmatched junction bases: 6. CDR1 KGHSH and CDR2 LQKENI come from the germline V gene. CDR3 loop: CASSPLETGVNTGELFF. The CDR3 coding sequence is TGTGCCAGCTCACCACTGGAGACAGGGGTAAACACCGGGGAGCTGTTTTTT.

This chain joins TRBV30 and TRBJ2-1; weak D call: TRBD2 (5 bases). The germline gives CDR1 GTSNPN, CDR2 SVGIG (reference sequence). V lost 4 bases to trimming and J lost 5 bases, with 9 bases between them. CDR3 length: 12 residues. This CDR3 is CAWMYGNNEQFF. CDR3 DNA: TGTGCCTGGATGTACGGGAACAATGAGCAGTTCTTC.

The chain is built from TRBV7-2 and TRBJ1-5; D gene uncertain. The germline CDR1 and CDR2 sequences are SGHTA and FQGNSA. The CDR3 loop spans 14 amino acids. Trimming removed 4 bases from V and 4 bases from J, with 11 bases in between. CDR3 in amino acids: CASSSPQPNQPQHF. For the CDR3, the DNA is TGTGCCAGCAGCTCTCCGCAGCCAAATCAGCCCCAGCATTTT.

CDR3 amino acids: CASSPLGTYSGNTIYF. CDR3 bases: TGTGCCAGCTCACCATTGGGGACCTACTCTGGAAACACCATATATTTT. The chain combines TRBV18 with TRBJ1-3; TRBD1 might be the D (5 bases). V lost 2 bases and J 0 bases, leaving 11 bases between the germline ends. Germline CDR1 is KGHSH and CDR2 is LQKENI. There are 16 residues in the CDR3.

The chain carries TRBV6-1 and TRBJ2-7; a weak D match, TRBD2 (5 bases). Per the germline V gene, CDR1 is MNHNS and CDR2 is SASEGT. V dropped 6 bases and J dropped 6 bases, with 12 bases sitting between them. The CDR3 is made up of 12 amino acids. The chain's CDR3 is CASSPSGVEQYF. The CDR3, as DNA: TGTGCCAGCAGCCCTTCCGGGGTCGAGCAGTACTTC.

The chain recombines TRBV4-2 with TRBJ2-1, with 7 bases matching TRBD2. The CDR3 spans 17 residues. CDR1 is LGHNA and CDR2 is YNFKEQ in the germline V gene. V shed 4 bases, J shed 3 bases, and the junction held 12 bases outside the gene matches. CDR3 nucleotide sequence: TGTGCCAGCAGCCTTGCACTAGGGCTAGCGGACTACAATGAGCAGTTCTTC. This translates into CASSLALGLADYNEQFF.

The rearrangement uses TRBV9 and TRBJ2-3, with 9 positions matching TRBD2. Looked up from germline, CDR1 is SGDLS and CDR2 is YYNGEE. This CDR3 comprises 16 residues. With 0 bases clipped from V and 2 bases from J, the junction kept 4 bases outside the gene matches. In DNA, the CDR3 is TGTGCCAGCAGCGTAGTCGCGGGAGGGCCCACAGATACGCAGTATTTT. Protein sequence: CASSVVAGGPTDTQYF.

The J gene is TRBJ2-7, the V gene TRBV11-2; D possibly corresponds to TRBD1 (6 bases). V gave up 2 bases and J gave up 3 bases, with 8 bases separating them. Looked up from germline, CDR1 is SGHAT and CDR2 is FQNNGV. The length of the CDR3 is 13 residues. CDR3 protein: CASSLNRVYEQYF. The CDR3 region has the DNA TGTGCCAGCAGCTTAAACAGGGTCTACGAGCAGTACTTC.

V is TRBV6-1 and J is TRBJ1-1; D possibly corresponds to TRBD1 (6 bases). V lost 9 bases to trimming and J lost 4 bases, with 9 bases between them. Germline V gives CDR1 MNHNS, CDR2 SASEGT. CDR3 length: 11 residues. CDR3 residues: CASRGTTEAFF. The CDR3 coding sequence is TGTGCCAGTAGGGGGACCACTGAAGCTTTCTTT.

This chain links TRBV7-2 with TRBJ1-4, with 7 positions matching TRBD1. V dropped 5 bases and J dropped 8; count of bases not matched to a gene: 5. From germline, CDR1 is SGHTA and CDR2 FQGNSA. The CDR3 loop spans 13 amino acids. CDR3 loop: CASSRGLVEKLFF. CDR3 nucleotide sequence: TGTGCCAGCAGCAGGGGGCTGGTCGAAAAACTGTTTTTT.

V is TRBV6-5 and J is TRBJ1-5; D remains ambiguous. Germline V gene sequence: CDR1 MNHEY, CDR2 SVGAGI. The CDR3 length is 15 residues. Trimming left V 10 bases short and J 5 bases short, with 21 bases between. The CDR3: CATSSHGVGDQPQHF. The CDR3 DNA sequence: TGTGCCACCTCAAGCCATGGAGTCGGGGATCAGCCCCAGCATTTT.

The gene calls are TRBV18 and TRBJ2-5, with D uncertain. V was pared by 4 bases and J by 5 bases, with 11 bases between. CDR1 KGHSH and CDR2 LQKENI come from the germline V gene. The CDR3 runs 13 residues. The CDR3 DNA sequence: TGTGCCAGCTCACTCAACTTAGGGGAGACCCAGTACTTC. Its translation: CASSLNLGETQYF.

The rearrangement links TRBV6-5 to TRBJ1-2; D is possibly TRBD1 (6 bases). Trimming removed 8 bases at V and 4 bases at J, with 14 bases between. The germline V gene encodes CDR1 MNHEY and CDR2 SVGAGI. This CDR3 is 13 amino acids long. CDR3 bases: TGTGCCAGCGGCCGGGGGCAGATCTATGGCTACACCTTC. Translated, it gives CASGRGQIYGYTF.

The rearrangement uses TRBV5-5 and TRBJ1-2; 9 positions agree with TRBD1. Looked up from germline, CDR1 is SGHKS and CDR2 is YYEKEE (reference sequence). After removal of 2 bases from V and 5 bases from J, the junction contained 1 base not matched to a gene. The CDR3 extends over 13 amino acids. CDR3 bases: TGTGCCAGCAGCTTCGGACAGGGGTATGGCTACACCTTC. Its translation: CASSFGQGYGYTF.

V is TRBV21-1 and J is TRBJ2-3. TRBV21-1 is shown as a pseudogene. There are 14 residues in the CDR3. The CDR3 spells CASKGWTDDDTQYF. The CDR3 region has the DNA TGTGCCAGCAAAGGGTGGACGGATGACGATACGCAGTATTTT.

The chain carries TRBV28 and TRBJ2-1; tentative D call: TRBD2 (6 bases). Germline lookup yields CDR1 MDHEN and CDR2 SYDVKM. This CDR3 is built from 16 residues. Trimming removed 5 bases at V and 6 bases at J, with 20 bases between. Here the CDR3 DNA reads TGTGCCAGCAGTCCTCTGACTAGATACTCATCCAATGAGCAGTTCTTC. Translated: CASSPLTRYSSNEQFF.

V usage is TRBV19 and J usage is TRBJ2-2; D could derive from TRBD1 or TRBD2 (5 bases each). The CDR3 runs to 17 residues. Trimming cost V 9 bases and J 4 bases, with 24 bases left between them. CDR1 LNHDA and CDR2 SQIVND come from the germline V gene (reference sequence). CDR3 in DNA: TGTGCCAGGGACCTTGGGGGATCCCCGCGATCCACCGGGGAGCTGTTTTTT. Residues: CARDLGGSPRSTGELFF.

CDR3 nucleotide sequence: TGTGCCAGTAGTATTCGACTAGCGGGAGGGTACAATGAGCAGTTCTTC. Translating it yields CASSIRLAGGYNEQFF. This chain connects TRBV19 to TRBJ2-1; 14 nucleotides match TRBD2. Germline loops: CDR1 LNHDA, CDR2 SQIVND (reference sequence). Losses at the gene ends were 3 bases for V and 4 bases for J; bases not matched to a gene: 2. This CDR3 is built from 16 residues. Full variable domain (rest looked up from reference TRBV19 and TRBJ2-1): DGGITQSPKYLFRKEGQNVTLSCEQNLNHDAMYWYRQDPGQGLRLIYYSQIVNDFQKGDIAEGYSVSREKKESFPLTVTSAQKNPTAFYLCASSIRLAGGYNEQFFGPGTRLTVL.

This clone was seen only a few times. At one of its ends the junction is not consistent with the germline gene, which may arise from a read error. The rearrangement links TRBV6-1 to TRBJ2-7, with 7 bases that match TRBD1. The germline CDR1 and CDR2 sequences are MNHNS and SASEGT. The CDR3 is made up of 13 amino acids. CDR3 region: CASSEGGTATFHF. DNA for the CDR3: TGTGCCAGCAGTGAAGGTGGGACAGCGACTTTCCACTTC.

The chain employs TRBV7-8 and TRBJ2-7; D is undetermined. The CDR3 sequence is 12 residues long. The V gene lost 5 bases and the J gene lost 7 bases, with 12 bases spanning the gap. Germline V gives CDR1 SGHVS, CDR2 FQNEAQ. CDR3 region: CASSPPQREQYF. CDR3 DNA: TGTGCCAGCAGCCCCCCCCAACGAGAGCAGTACTTC.

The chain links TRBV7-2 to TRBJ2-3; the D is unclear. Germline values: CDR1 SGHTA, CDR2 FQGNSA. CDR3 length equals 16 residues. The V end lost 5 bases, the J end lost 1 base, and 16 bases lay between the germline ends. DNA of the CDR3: TGTGCCAGCAGCCCCCAGAGAGCATGGGGCACAGATACGCAGTATTTT. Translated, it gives CASSPQRAWGTDTQYF.